The 23 T cell receptor beta chains below were found in one sample sequenced in a study of OX40 agonist ivuxolimab in advanced cancers. Library preparation employed the immunoSEQ multiplex PCR assay. TCRdb stores this immuneACCESS table with in-frame sequences only. Part of the clones is absent; in the studies checked, under half of the shortfall reflects unresolved V genes, and no reason is known for the rest. The sample table contains more than 65,000 clones; only one count was recorded for 85% to 90% of them. Roughly 6.1% of the sample belongs to the ten largest clones. Sequencing used CD4+ or CD8+ T cells sorted from blood, obtained in a trial of the OX40 agonist ivuxolimab. These receptor sequences come from an adult with an advanced solid tumor such as melanoma, head and neck, liver or kidney cancer.

In DNA form, the CDR3 reads TGTGCCAGCAGCTTGGTCCAAGTGAACACTGAAGCTTTCTTT. Translated, it gives CASSLVQVNTEAFF. The rearrangement joins TRBV7-3 to TRBJ1-1; no reliable D call. The V end lost 3 bases, the J end lost 0 bases, and 8 bases lay between the germline ends. From germline, CDR1 is SGHTA and CDR2 FQGTGA. The CDR3 is 14 residues long.

The chain uses TRBV7-2 and TRBJ2-1; 7 bases match TRBD1. V lost 5 bases and J lost 0; bases outside the gene matches: 10. The germline V gene has CDR1 SGHTA and CDR2 FQGNSA. The CDR3 is made up of 17 amino acids. In nucleotides, the CDR3 is TGTGCCAGCAGCCCCCCGGGACAGCGAAGCTCCTACAATGAGCAGTTCTTC. This sequence encodes CASSPPGQRSSYNEQFF.

This sequence joins TRBV28 and TRBJ1-1; TRBD1 matches at 8 bases. CDR1 MDHEN and CDR2 SYDVKM come from the germline V gene. The CDR3 totals 15 residues. The ends lost 5 bases at V and 2 bases at J; junction bases unmatched: 7. CDR3 bases: TGTGCCAGCAGTGCCCCGGGACAGGCAAACACTGAAGCTTTCTTT. Its translation is CASSAPGQANTEAFF.

The DNA for the CDR3 is TGTGCCAGCAGCTTAGTCGGGGGGCCGCCGAGGGAGACCCAGTACTTC. Protein product: CASSLVGGPPRETQYF. The chain recombines TRBV11-2 with TRBJ2-5, with D possibly TRBD2 on 7 matching bases. V was trimmed by 1 base and J by 5 bases, leaving 17 bases between them. Germline assignment: CDR1 SGHAT and CDR2 FQNNGV. CDR3 size: 16 residues.

V and J are TRBV7-3 and TRBJ2-3, with TRBD2 as a possible D gene (6 bases). Trimming pared 2 bases from V and 5 bases from J, leaving 11 bases between. This CDR3 has 14 amino acids. CDR1 is SGHTA, CDR2 FQGTGA, per germline. The CDR3 loop is CASSLGGGVDTQYF. Written as DNA, the CDR3 is TGTGCCAGCAGCTTAGGGGGAGGTGTAGATACGCAGTATTTT.

On this clone itself: Additional DNA sequences in this sample encode the identical CDR3. The genes are TRBV11-3 and TRBJ2-3; TRBD2 might be the D (6 bases). The germline CDR1 and CDR2 sequences are SGHNT and YENEEA. The germline V and J ends were trimmed by 5 bases and 0 bases, with 12 bases remaining between them. The CDR3 is 15 residues long. Written as DNA, the CDR3 is TGTGCCAGCAGCCTACATAGCGGAAGCACAGATACGCAGTATTTT. Translation: CASSLHSGSTDTQYF.

V gene TRBV10-3 combines with J gene TRBJ2-5; D may be TRBD2 (6 bases). Germline CDR1 ENHRY, CDR2 SYGVKD. The ends were cut back, 5 bases at V and 2 bases at J, with 9 bases in the middle. CDR3 length: 13 residues. The DNA for the CDR3 is TGTGCCATCAGTAGCGGGCTTCAAGAGACCCAGTACTTC. Translation: CAISSGLQETQYF.

V is TRBV28 and J is TRBJ2-7, with 7 bases that match TRBD1. CDR1 and CDR2 (germline): MDHEN, SYDVKM. The CDR3 is 15 residues long. Trimming took 6 bases from V and 1 from J; bases not matched to a gene: 9. The CDR3 reads CASRARDRASYEQYF. Here the CDR3 DNA reads TGTGCCAGCAGAGCACGAGACAGGGCTTCCTACGAGCAGTACTTC.

A few counts support this clone. This chain connects TRBV2 to TRBJ1-5, with TRBD1 as a possible D gene (6 bases). This CDR3 is 15 amino acids long. Germline V gives CDR1 SNHLY, CDR2 FYNNEI. V was shortened by 5 bases and J by 3 bases, with 14 bases between the two germline ends. The CDR3 DNA is TGTGCCAGCAGTCTAACAGGGAGGGTCAATCAGCCCCAGCATTTT. Amino acid sequence: CASSLTGRVNQPQHF.

This clone appeared a single time. V is TRBV7-6 and J is TRBJ2-3, with TRBD2 matching over 9 bases. Germline V CDR1 and CDR2: SGHVS, FNYEAQ. The CDR3 spans 16 residues. J was trimmed by 1 base and V by 1 base; bases with no gene match: 3. DNA of the CDR3: TGTGCCAGCAGCTTAGTTGGCGGGGGGGGCACAGATACGCAGTATTTT. It codes for CASSLVGGGGTDTQYF.

This clone has a handful of counts. This chain joins TRBV7-9 and TRBJ1-6; no clear D. The CDR3 loop spans 16 amino acids. Per germline, CDR1 SEHNR and CDR2 FQNEAQ (reference sequence). V was pared by 2 bases and J by 0 bases, with 8 bases between. In DNA form, the CDR3 reads TGTGCCAGCAGCTTAACTCTTTCCTCCTATAATTCACCCCTCCACTTT. This codes for CASSLTLSSYNSPLHF.

The CDR3 loop is CASSTDRANTEAFF. Written as DNA, the CDR3 is TGCGCCAGCAGCACGGACAGGGCTAACACTGAAGCTTTCTTT. The J gene is TRBJ1-1, the V gene TRBV5-1, with TRBD1 matching over 8 bases. Trimming removed 4 bases from V and 2 bases from J; junction bases left unmatched: 4. The CDR3 spans 14 residues. Germline lookup yields CDR1 SGHRS and CDR2 YFSETQ.

V and J are TRBV7-2 and TRBJ1-1; 8 positions match TRBD1. This CDR3 region has 14 residues. In germline, CDR1 is SGHTA, CDR2 FQGNSA. The V segment lost 5 bases and the J segment 4 bases; nucleotides outside the gene matches: 6. This chain's CDR3 is CASSATGVVTEAFF. CDR3 coding DNA: TGTGCCAGCAGCGCGACAGGGGTGGTCACTGAAGCTTTCTTT.

This chain uses TRBV18 with TRBJ2-1, with D possibly matching TRBD2 (5 bases). Germline V gene data show CDR1 as KGHSH and CDR2 as LQKENI. V was shortened by 6 bases and J by 9 bases, with 15 bases between the two germline ends. The length of the CDR3 is 13 residues. This CDR3 is CASSPGVRGEQFF. As DNA, the CDR3 is TGTGCCAGCTCTCCTGGGGTCCGGGGTGAGCAGTTCTTC.

The chain employs TRBV5-5 and TRBJ1-1; D unresolved. The CDR3 consists of 13 residues. The V and J ends lost 0 bases and 0 bases respectively, with 3 bases between them. The germline CDR1 and CDR2 sequences are SGHKS and YYEKEE (reference sequence). The CDR3 DNA reads as TGTGCCAGCAGCTTGGCGGTGAACACTGAAGCTTTCTTT. Translation: CASSLAVNTEAFF.

V and J are TRBV29-1 and TRBJ1-1; unclear D gene. Trimming shortened V by 4 bases and J by 3 bases, and 9 bases separated the two germline ends. Germline-derived CDR1 and CDR2 are SQVTM and ANQGSEA. The CDR3 loop spans 12 amino acids. CDR3 region: CSVGGWDTEAFF. The DNA of the CDR3 is TGCAGCGTTGGGGGTTGGGACACTGAAGCTTTCTTT. The variable domain in full, completed from reference TRBV29-1 and TRBJ1-1, reads SAVISQKPSRDICQRGTSLTIQCQVDSQVTMMFWYRQQPGQSLTLIATANQGSEATYESGFVIDKFPISRPNLTFSTLTVSNMSPEDSSIYLCSVGGWDTEAFFGQGTRLTVV.

This clone was seen once. The V and J genes are TRBV19 and TRBJ2-1; 15 nucleotides agree with TRBD2. In germline, CDR1 is LNHDA, CDR2 SQIVND (reference sequence). The V and J ends lost 3 bases and 7 bases, in that order; junction bases with no gene match: 4. There are 16 residues in the CDR3. The CDR3 loop reads CASSMGLAGGLNEQFF. The CDR3 coding sequence is TGTGCCAGTAGTATGGGACTAGCGGGGGGCCTTAATGAGCAGTTCTTC.

The gene calls are TRBV5-6 and TRBJ2-4, with TRBD1 matching 7 bases. CDR3 size: 16 residues. Looked up from germline, CDR1 is SGHDT and CDR2 is YYEEEE. With 3 bases clipped from V and 1 base from J, the junction kept 7 bases outside the gene matches. The CDR3 spells CASSWLGQLAKNIQYF. CDR3 nucleotides: TGTGCCAGCAGCTGGTTGGGACAGCTGGCCAAAAACATTCAGTACTTC.

This clone was recorded once. The chain employs TRBV19 and TRBJ2-1; D may match TRBD1 or TRBD2 (5 bases each). The CDR3 length is 16 residues. Trimming pared 7 bases from V and 6 bases from J, leaving 22 bases between. CDR1 is LNHDA and CDR2 is SQIVND in the germline V gene (reference sequence). The DNA for the CDR3 is TGTGCCAGTATGAGGGGCAGGGAAACCCATGGCAATGAGCAGTTCTTC. Encoded protein: CASMRGRETHGNEQFF.

This clone turned up a few times. V usage is TRBV19 and J usage is TRBJ1-2; D remains ambiguous. Trimming stripped 6 bases from V and 10 bases from J, with 15 bases between. The CDR3 runs to 12 residues. In germline, CDR1 is LNHDA, CDR2 SQIVND (reference sequence). The DNA for the CDR3 is TGTGCCAGTAGCTATCACGGATGGGACTACACCTTC. Translation gives CASSYHGWDYTF.

Only a few counts were recorded for this clone. The chain joins TRBV2 to TRBJ1-1; possible D gene TRBD1, 5 bases. Germline V gene lookup returns CDR1 SNHLY and CDR2 FYNNEI. The CDR3 contains 14 residues. V was trimmed by 5 bases and J by 2 bases, leaving 12 bases between them. The CDR3 sequence is CASSSQGPNTEAFF. For the CDR3, the DNA is TGTGCCAGCAGTTCCCAGGGCCCCAACACTGAAGCTTTCTTT.

The rearrangement links TRBV18 to TRBJ2-2; a possible D gene is TRBD1 (6 bases). Trimming cost V 3 bases and J 2 bases, with 16 bases left between them. This CDR3 comprises 17 residues. Germline V gene lookup returns CDR1 KGHSH and CDR2 LQKENI. The CDR3 region is CASSPLQGPFNTGELFF. Written as DNA, the CDR3 is TGTGCCAGCTCACCGTTACAGGGACCCTTTAACACCGGGGAGCTGTTTTTT.

The count of this clone is one. J is TRBJ2-4 and V is TRBV11-3; 8 bases agree with TRBD2. The V gene end was trimmed by 0 bases and the J gene end by 3 bases; junction bases not matched to a gene: 4. The CDR3 loop spans 16 amino acids. Germline CDR1 reads SGHNT; CDR2 reads YENEEA. The CDR3 reads CASSLDPGGVKNIQYF. The CDR3 bases are TGTGCCAGCAGCTTAGACCCGGGGGGGGTCAAAAACATTCAGTACTTC.